Following are 3 T cell receptor beta chains from one sample sequenced in a study of cytomegalovirus exposure and HLA in healthy donors. The PCR employed 60 Vbeta primers together with 13 Jbeta primers. Sequencing used immunoSEQ multiplex PCR; TCRdb keeps in-frame clones, though not all of them. Of around 70,000 clones listed, 86% were seen once; the top ten hold 2%. Sequencing was performed on PBMCs. Source of these receptors: a woman in her twenties or thirties in good health and CMV-seronegative.

This chain connects TRBV7-6 to TRBJ2-2, with D possibly TRBD2 on 5 matching bases. The V gene lost 5 bases and the J gene lost 4 bases, with 17 bases spanning the gap. Germline assignment: CDR1 SGHVS and CDR2 FNYEAQ. This CDR3 region has 16 residues. CDR3 DNA: TGTGCCAGCAGCCCCCAAGAGGGTTGGGGCACCGGGGAGCTGTTTTTT. It encodes CASSPQEGWGTGELFF.

This sequence joins TRBV14 and TRBJ2-3; no firm D call. V lost 6 bases and J lost 0, with 13 bases in between. Germline CDR1 and CDR2: SGHDN and FVKESK. This CDR3 region has 15 residues. CDR3 amino acids: CASSQNQFSTDTQYF. The DNA for the CDR3 is TGTGCCAGCAGTCAAAATCAGTTTAGCACAGATACGCAGTATTTT.

The gene calls are TRBV13 and TRBJ1-4, with 9 bases that match TRBD1. CDR3 length equals 18 residues. V shed 5 bases and J 7 bases; nucleotides not matched to a gene: 17. Per germline, CDR1 PRHDT and CDR2 FYEKMQ (reference sequence). The CDR3 DNA reads as TGTGCCAGCAGCGGGGCCCCCGGGACAGGGCGCATAAGTGAAAAACTGTTTTTT. Translation: CASSGAPGTGRISEKLFF.